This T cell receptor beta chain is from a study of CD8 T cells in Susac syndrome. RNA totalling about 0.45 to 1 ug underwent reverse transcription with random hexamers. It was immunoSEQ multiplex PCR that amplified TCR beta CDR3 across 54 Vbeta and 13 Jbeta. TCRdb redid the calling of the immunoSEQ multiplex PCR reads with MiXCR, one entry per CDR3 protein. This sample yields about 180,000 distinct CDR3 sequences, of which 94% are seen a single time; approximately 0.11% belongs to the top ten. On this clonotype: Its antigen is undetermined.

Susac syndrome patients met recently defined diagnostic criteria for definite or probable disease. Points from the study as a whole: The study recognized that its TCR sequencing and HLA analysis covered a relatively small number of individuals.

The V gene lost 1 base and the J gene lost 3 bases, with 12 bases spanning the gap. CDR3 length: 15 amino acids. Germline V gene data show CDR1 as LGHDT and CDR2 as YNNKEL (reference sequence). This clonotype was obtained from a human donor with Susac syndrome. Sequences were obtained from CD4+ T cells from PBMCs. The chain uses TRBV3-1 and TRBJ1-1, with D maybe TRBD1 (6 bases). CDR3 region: CASSQAGGGDTEAFF. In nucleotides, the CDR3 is TGTGCCAGCAGCCAAGCCGGGGGGGGCGACACTGAAGCTTTCTTT.